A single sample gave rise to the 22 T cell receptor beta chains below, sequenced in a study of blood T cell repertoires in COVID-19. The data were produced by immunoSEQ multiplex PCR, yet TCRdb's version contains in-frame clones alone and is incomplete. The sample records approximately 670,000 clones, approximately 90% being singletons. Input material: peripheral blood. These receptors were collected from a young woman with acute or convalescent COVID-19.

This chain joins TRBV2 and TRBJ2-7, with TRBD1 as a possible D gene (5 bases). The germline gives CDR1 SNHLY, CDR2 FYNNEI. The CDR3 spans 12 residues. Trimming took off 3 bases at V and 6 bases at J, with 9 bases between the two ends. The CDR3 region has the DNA TGTGCCAGCAGTGATACAGGCGCCGAGCAGTACTTC. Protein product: CASSDTGAEQYF. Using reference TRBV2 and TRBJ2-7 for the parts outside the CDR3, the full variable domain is EPEVTQTPSHQVTQMGQEVILRCVPISNHLYFYWYRQILGQKVEFLVSFYNNEISEKSEIFDDQFSVERPDGSNFTLKIRSTKLEDSAMYFCASSDTGAEQYFGPGTRLTVT.

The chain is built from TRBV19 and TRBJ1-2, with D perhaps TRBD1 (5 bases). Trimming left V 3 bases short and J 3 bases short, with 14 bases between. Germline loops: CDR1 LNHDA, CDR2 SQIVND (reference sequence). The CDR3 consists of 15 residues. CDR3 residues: CASSMYRSSDYGYTF. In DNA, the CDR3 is TGTGCCAGTAGTATGTACAGGTCGTCCGACTATGGCTACACCTTC. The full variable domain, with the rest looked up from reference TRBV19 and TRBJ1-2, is DGGITQSPKYLFRKEGQNVTLSCEQNLNHDAMYWYRQDPGQGLRLIYYSQIVNDFQKGDIAEGYSVSREKKESFPLTVTSAQKNPTAFYLCASSMYRSSDYGYTFGSGTRLTVV.

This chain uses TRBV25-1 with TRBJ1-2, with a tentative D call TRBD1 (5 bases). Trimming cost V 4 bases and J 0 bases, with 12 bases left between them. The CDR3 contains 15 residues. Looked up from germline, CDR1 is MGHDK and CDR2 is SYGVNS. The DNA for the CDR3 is TGTGCCAGCAGTGTGGGGGGGATATCTAACTATGGCTACACCTTC. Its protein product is CASSVGGISNYGYTF.

DNA for the CDR3: TGCGCCAGCAGCCAAGCGGGGAGCGGGGGGGGAGAGACCCAGTACTTC. The encoded protein is CASSQAGSGGGETQYF. This chain connects TRBV4-1 to TRBJ2-5; 10 nucleotides match TRBD2. The CDR3 sequence is 16 residues long. The germline gives CDR1 MGHRA, CDR2 YSYEKL. After removal of 1 base from V and 4 bases from J, the junction contained 6 bases not matched to a gene.

The CDR3 region is CASSIVGNGYTF. The CDR3 DNA sequence: TGTGCCAGTAGTATAGTCGGGAATGGCTACACCTTC. The chain uses TRBV19 and TRBJ1-2; D is undetermined. Germline values: CDR1 LNHDA, CDR2 SQIVND (reference sequence). CDR3 length equals 12 residues. V shed 1 base and J shed 6 bases, with 6 bases lying between them.

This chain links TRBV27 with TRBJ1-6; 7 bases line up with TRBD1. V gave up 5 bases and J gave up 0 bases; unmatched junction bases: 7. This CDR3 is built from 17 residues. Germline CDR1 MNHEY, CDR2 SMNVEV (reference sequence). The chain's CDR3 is CASSRKGQSSYNSPLHF. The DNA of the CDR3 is TGTGCCAGCAGTCGGAAGGGACAGAGCTCCTATAATTCACCCCTCCACTTT.

The CDR3 DNA reads TGCGCCAGCAGTGAGTGGACAGAAGAAGAGACCCAGTACTTC. Protein: CASSEWTEEETQYF. The chain is built from TRBV10-2 and TRBJ2-5, with D possibly being TRBD1 (6 bases). From germline, CDR1 is WSHSY and CDR2 SAAADI. The CDR3 has 14 residues. V lost 1 base and J lost 3, with 9 bases in between.

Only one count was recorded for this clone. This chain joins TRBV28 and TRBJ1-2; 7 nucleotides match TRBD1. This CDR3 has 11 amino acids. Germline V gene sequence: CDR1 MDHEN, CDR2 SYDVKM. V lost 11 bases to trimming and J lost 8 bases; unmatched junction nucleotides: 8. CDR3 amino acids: CAAWTGGGYTF. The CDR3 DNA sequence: TGTGCCGCGTGGACAGGAGGGGGCTACACCTTC.

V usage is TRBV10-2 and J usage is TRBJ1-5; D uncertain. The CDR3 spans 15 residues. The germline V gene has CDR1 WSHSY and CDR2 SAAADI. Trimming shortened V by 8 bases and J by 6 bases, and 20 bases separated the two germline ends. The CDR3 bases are TGCGCCAGCGGGCCTGATTGGTTAGGTGTTCAGCCCCAGCATTTT. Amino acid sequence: CASGPDWLGVQPQHF.

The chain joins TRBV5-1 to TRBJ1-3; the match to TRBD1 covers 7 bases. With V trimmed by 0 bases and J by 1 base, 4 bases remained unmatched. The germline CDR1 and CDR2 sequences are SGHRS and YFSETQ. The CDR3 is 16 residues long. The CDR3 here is CASSLADRVSGNTIYF. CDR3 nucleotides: TGCGCCAGCAGCTTGGCCGACAGGGTATCTGGAAACACCATATATTTT.

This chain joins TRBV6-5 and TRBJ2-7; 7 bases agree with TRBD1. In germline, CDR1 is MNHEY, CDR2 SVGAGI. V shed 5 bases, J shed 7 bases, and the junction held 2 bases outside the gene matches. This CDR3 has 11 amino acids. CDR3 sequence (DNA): TGTGCCAGCAGTACAGGGGTTGAGCAGTACTTC. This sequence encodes CASSTGVEQYF.

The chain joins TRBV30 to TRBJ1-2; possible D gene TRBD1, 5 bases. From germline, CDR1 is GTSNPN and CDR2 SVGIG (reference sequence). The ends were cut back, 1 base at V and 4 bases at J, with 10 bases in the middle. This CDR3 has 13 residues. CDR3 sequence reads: CAWSEGQSYGYTF. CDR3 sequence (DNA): TGTGCCTGGAGTGAGGGGCAAAGCTATGGCTACACCTTC.

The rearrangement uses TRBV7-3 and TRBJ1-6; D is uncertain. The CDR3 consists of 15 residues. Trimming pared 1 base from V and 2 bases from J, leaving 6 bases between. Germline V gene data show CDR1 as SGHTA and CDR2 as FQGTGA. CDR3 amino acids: CASSLNAAYNSPLHF. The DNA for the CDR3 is TGTGCCAGCAGCTTAAATGCGGCCTATAATTCACCCCTCCACTTT.

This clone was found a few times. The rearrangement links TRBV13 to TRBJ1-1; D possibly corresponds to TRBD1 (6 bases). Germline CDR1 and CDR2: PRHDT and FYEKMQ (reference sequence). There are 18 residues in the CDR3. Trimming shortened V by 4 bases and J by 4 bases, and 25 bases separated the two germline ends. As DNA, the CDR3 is TGTGCCAGCAGCTCAAAGACAGGAGATCGGACCTTCGCCACTGAAGCTTTCTTT. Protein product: CASSSKTGDRTFATEAFF.

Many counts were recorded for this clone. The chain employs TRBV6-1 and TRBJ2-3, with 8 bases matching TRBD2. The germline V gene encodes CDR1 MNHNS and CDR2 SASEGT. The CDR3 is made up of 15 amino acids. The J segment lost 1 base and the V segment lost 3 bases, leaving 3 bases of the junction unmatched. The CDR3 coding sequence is TGTGCCAGCAGTGATTCGCGGGGGGGCACAGATACGCAGTATTTT. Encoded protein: CASSDSRGGTDTQYF.

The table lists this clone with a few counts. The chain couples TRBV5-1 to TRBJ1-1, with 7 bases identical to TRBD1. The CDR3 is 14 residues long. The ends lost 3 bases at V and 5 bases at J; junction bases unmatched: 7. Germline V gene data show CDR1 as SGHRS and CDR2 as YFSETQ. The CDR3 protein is CASSSQGGQTEAFF. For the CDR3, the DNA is TGCGCCAGCAGCTCCCAAGGGGGCCAGACTGAAGCTTTCTTT.

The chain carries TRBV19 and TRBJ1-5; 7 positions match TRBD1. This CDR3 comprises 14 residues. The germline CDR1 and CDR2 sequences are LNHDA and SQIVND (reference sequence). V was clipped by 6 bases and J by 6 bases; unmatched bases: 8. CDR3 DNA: TGTGCCAGTAGAGGGCCAGGGGGTGGTCAGCCCCAGCATTTT. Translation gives CASRGPGGGQPQHF.

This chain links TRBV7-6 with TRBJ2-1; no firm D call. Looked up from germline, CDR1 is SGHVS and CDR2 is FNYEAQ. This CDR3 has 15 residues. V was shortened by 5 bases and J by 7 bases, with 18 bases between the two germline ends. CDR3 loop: CASSPPGLFTNEQFF. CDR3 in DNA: TGTGCCAGCAGCCCACCGGGTCTATTTACAAATGAGCAGTTCTTC.

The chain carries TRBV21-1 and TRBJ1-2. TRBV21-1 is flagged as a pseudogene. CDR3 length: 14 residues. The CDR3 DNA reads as TGTGCCAGCAGCTCGATATCGGGTACGATAGGCTACACCTTC. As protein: CASSSISGTIGYTF.

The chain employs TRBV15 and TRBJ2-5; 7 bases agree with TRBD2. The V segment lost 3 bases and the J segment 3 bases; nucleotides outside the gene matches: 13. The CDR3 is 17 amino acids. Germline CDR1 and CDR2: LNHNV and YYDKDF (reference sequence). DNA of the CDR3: TGTGCCACCAGCAGGGGTGGACTAGACCTGCAGAAAGAGACCCAGTACTTC. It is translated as CATSRGGLDLQKETQYF. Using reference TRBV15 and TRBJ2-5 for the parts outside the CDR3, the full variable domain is DAMVIQNPRYQVTQFGKPVTLSCSQTLNHNVMYWYQQKSSQAPKLLFHYYDKDFNNEADTPDNFQSRRPNTSFCFLDIRSPGLGDTAMYLCATSRGGLDLQKETQYFGPGTRLLVL.

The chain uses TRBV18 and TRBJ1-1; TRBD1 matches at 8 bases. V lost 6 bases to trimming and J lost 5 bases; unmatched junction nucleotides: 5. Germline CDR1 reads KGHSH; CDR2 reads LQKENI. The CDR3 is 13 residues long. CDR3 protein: CASSTQGGTEAFF. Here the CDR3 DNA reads TGTGCCAGCTCTACACAGGGGGGGACTGAAGCTTTCTTT.

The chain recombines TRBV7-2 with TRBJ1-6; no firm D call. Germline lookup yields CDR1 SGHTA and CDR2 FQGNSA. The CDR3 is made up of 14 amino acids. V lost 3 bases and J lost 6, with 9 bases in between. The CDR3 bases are TGTGCCAGCAGCTTCCAAAACAGTAATTCACCCCTCCACTTT. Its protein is CASSFQNSNSPLHF.